These 3 T cell receptor beta chains came from one sample sequenced in a study of vaccination and CD4 T cells after COVID-19 (dated by TCRdb to the early 2020s). Receptor amplification or capture employed PCR. The reads were generated on an Illumina iSeq 100. In-frame beta chains were kept once TCRdb had trimmed the public reads at Q25 with fastp and called clones with MiXCR. A single entry per CDR3 protein holds the most common genes and DNA from its merged rows. This sample comprises roughly 20,000 distinct CDR3 sequences, roughly 63% of them detected only once. The ten largest clonotypes hold 0.95% to 1.3% of the sample. The sequencing here drew on CD4+ T cells from blood, taken after SARS-CoV-2 vaccination. These TCRs come from a human donor who had recovered from COVID-19.

The chain employs TRBV21-1 and TRBJ2-3; the table's D call of TRBD2 was not tested on the DNA. TRBV21-1 is a pseudogene. The CDR3 contains 16 residues. CDR3 coding DNA: TGTGCCAGCAGCAATCATGGGCTAGCGGGAACAGATACGCAGTATTTT. This gives the protein CASSNHGLAGTDTQYF.

This clonotype was seen a single time. This CDR3 reads CASSGSRATGELFF. CDR3 in DNA: TGTGCCAGCAGTGGGTCGAGGGCCACCGGGGAGCTGTTTTTT. This rearrangement joins TRBV2 to TRBJ2-2; D perhaps matches TRBD2 (5 bases). CDR1 and CDR2 (germline): SNHLY, FYNNEI. Trimming stripped 4 bases from V and 4 bases from J, with 10 bases between. The CDR3 has 14 amino acids.

The chain links TRBV19 to TRBJ2-5; 10 positions agree with TRBD1. CDR3 size: 16 residues. Per the germline V gene, CDR1 is LNHDA and CDR2 is SQIVND (reference sequence). The V and J ends lost 5 bases and 0 bases, in that order; junction bases with no gene match: 6. The CDR3 sequence: CASSPRTGGNQETQYF. CDR3 coding DNA: TGTGCCAGTAGTCCCAGGACAGGGGGGAACCAAGAGACCCAGTACTTC.